This T cell receptor beta chain derives from a study of OX40 agonist ivuxolimab in advanced cancers. Study summary: The dose-escalation cohort was approximately 81% male, with a mean age of approximately 62 years, ranging about 23 to 90. Broader study findings: The antigens recognized by the expanded peripheral T cells, that is their antigen specificity, were not determined.

The V and J ends lost 3 bases and 0 bases respectively, with 14 bases between them. Germline V gene lookup returns CDR1 ENHRY and CDR2 SYGVKD. The CDR3 runs to 17 residues. As to this clone: Its target is not known.

Clones were sequenced by immunoSEQ multiplex PCR, and TCRdb holds only the in-frame ones, with some missing. The data hold about 22,000 clones, with 65% to 90% observed a single time. This TCR was recovered from an adult with an advanced solid tumor such as melanoma, head and neck, liver or kidney cancer. Here the sequenced sample was CD4+ or CD8+ T cells sorted from blood, taken in a trial of the OX40 agonist ivuxolimab. This chain connects TRBV10-3 to TRBJ2-2, with a possible D match to TRBD1 (6 bases). CDR3 sequence: CAISDPGQRTNTGELFF. Written as DNA, the CDR3 is TGTGCCATCAGTGATCCCGGACAGCGAACGAACACCGGGGAGCTGTTTTTT.